Listed below are T cell receptor beta chains from one sample, sequenced in a study of a mutant IDH1 vaccine in newly diagnosed glioma. The method was immunoSEQ multiplex PCR; TCRdb's version includes in-frame clones alone and lacks a portion of them. The sample carries fewer than 45,000 clones, about three quarters recorded once. No cognate antigen is known for these TCRs. The sample consisted of PBMCs, taken from a glioma patient whose treatment included an IDH1 peptide vaccine. The receptors were sampled from a man aged 45-60 years with glioma. CDR3s include the opening cysteine and the closing phenylalanine or tryptophan. Fields, in order: D gene, J gene, clone size, V gene, CDR3 protein, CDR3 DNA. D genes are given only for firm matches. Part of the rows lack a size; the others show once, few, many or a class for expanded clones.

D: .; J: TRBJ1-1; size: .; V: TRBV6-5; CDR3: CASSSWTKNTEAFF; DNA: TGTGCCAGCAGTTCCTGGACGAAAAACACTGAAGCTTTCTTT
D: .; J: TRBJ1-3; size: .; V: TRBV9; CDR3: CASSVRENSGNTIYF; DNA: TGTGCCAGCAGCGTCCGGGAGAATTCCGGAAACACCATATATTTT
D: TRBD1; J: TRBJ2-7; size: .; V: TRBV7-6; CDR3: CASSSTGTGFYEQYF; DNA: TGTGCCAGCAGCTCCACCGGGACAGGATTTTACGAGCAGTACTTC
D: .; J: TRBJ1-1; size: .; V: TRBV7-8; CDR3: CASSLAIRQAENTEAFF; DNA: TGTGCCAGCAGCTTAGCGATAAGACAGGCTGAGAACACTGAAGCTTTCTTT
D: TRBD1; J: TRBJ2-3; size: .; V: TRBV9; CDR3: CASSVGTAGTDTQYF; DNA: TGTGCCAGCAGCGTGGGGACAGCCGGCACAGATACGCAGTATTTT
D: TRBD1; J: TRBJ1-3; size: .; V: TRBV6-6; CDR3: CASSYGQGGNTIYF; DNA: TGTGCCAGCAGTTACGGACAGGGAGGAAACACCATATATTTT
D: .; J: TRBJ1-2; size: .; V: TRBV4-1; CDR3: CASSQEATAGYGYTF; DNA: TGCGCCAGCAGCCAAGAAGCCACCGCGGGCTATGGCTACACCTTC
D: TRBD2; J: TRBJ2-3; size: few; V: TRBV9; CDR3: CASSGLAGGTDTQYF; DNA: TGTGCCAGCAGCGGACTAGCGGGGGGGACAGATACGCAGTATTTT
D: TRBD1; J: TRBJ1-6; size: few; V: TRBV4-1; CDR3: CASRISGTENSPLHF; DNA: TGCGCCAGCAGAATTTCCGGGACAGAGAATTCACCCCTCCACTTT
D: TRBD2; J: TRBJ2-1; size: .; V: TRBV19; CDR3: CASTPHGGGYNEQFF; DNA: TGTGCCAGTACCCCTCATGGCGGGGGTTACAATGAGCAGTTCTTC
D: .; J: TRBJ2-4; size: .; V: TRBV4-1; CDR3: CASSQGLGVVIQYF; DNA: TGCGCCAGCAGCCAAGGCCTCGGGGTGGTCATTCAGTACTTC
D: TRBD2; J: TRBJ2-3; size: .; V: TRBV9; CDR3: CASSAQTSGGLDTQYF; DNA: TGTGCCAGCAGCGCCCAGACTAGCGGGGGGTTAGATACGCAGTATTTT
D: TRBD1; J: TRBJ2-3; size: .; V: TRBV5-6; CDR3: CASSKPGQGAHLTDTQYF; DNA: TGTGCCAGCAGCAAACCGGGACAGGGGGCGCATCTCACAGATACGCAGTATTTT
D: .; J: TRBJ1-2; size: .; V: TRBV6-1; CDR3: CASTPREGDGYTF; DNA: TGTGCCAGCACCCCAAGAGAAGGAGATGGCTACACCTTC
D: .; J: TRBJ2-1; size: .; V: TRBV29-1; CDR3: CSVEGSDRRNEQFF; DNA: TGCAGCGTTGAAGGGTCCGACAGGCGGAATGAGCAGTTCTTC
D: TRBD2; J: TRBJ2-1; size: .; V: TRBV5-4; CDR3: CASSLAGGLIGEQFF; DNA: TGTGCCAGCAGCTTAGCGGGGGGGCTTATAGGTGAGCAGTTCTTC
D: TRBD1; J: TRBJ1-1; size: .; V: TRBV5-8; CDR3: CASSLGAGGSYTEAFF; DNA: TGTGCCAGCAGCTTGGGGGCAGGGGGCTCGTACACTGAAGCTTTCTTT
D: .; J: TRBJ1-1; size: .; V: TRBV7-2; CDR3: CASSPRLRAPNTEAFF; DNA: TGTGCCAGCAGCCCGAGGCTTAGGGCCCCGAACACTGAAGCTTTCTTT
D: .; J: TRBJ2-1; size: .; V: TRBV7-3; CDR3: CASSLLHGDNEQFF; DNA: TGTGCCAGCAGCCTCTTACACGGGGATAATGAGCAGTTCTTC
D: .; J: TRBJ2-7; size: .; V: TRBV9; CDR3: CASSVRGGYEQYF; DNA: TGTGCCAGCAGCGTTAGGGGCGGATACGAGCAGTACTTC
D: .; J: TRBJ2-7; size: .; V: TRBV6-5; CDR3: CASSTAQGSSYEQYF; DNA: TGTGCCAGCAGCACCGCTCAGGGGAGCTCCTACGAGCAGTACTTC
D: .; J: TRBJ1-4; size: .; V: TRBV10-3; CDR3: CAISESQRSNEKLFF; DNA: TGTGCCATCAGTGAGTCGCAGCGGAGTAATGAAAAACTGTTTTTT
D: .; J: TRBJ2-5; size: .; V: TRBV19; CDR3: CATGGYQETQYF; DNA: TGTGCCACCGGCGGATACCAAGAGACCCAGTACTTC
D: TRBD1; J: TRBJ1-4; size: .; V: TRBV5-1; CDR3: CASSLDRGREKLFF; DNA: TGCGCCAGCAGCTTGGACAGGGGGCGGGAAAAACTGTTTTTT
D: .; J: TRBJ1-5; size: .; V: TRBV25-1; CDR3: CARSQQTGQPQHF; DNA: TGTGCCAGGTCCCAGCAGACGGGTCAGCCCCAGCATTTT
D: TRBD1; J: TRBJ1-6; size: .; V: TRBV18; CDR3: CASSLDRAPYNSPLHF; DNA: TGTGCCAGCTCACTGGACAGGGCTCCCTATAATTCACCCCTCCACTTT
D: TRBD2; J: TRBJ2-2; size: .; V: TRBV29-1; CDR3: CSVEAGGPIGELFF; DNA: TGCAGCGTTGAGGCGGGGGGGCCTATCGGGGAGCTGTTTTTT
D: TRBD1; J: TRBJ2-7; size: .; V: TRBV5-8; CDR3: CASSLWGQGGYEQYF; DNA: TGTGCCAGCAGCTTGTGGGGACAGGGGGGTTACGAGCAGTACTTC
D: .; J: TRBJ1-1; size: .; V: TRBV4-3; CDR3: CASSQAPPGGNTEAFF; DNA: TGCGCCAGCAGCCAGGCCCCACCCGGCGGGAACACTGAAGCTTTCTTT
D: .; J: TRBJ1-5; size: many; V: TRBV4-2; CDR3: CASSQDGMGHQHF; DNA: TGTGCCAGCAGCCAAGATGGGATGGGACATCAGCATTTT
D: .; J: TRBJ1-1; size: .; V: TRBV2; CDR3: CASSEAGGNEAFF; DNA: TGTGCCAGCAGTGAAGCGGGCGGGAATGAAGCTTTCTTT
D: .; J: TRBJ2-1; size: .; V: TRBV5-4; CDR3: CAAGIFSYNEQFF; DNA: TGTGCCGCTGGGATTTTCTCCTACAATGAGCAGTTCTTC
D: .; J: TRBJ2-2; size: .; V: TRBV29-1; CDR3: CSVERPDSNTGELFF; DNA: TGCAGCGTTGAACGGCCAGATTCCAACACCGGGGAGCTGTTTTTT
D: TRBD1; J: TRBJ1-6; size: .; V: TRBV25-1; CDR3: CASSERQGASPLHF; DNA: TGTGCCAGCAGTGAAAGACAGGGGGCTTCACCCCTCCACTTT
D: TRBD1; J: TRBJ2-1; size: .; V: TRBV7-9; CDR3: CASSPGTGDSYNEQFF; DNA: TGTGCCAGCAGCCCCGGGACAGGGGATTCCTACAATGAGCAGTTCTTC
D: .; J: TRBJ2-2; size: .; V: TRBV7-2; CDR3: CASSLDTGELFF; DNA: TGTGCCAGCAGCCTGGACACCGGGGAGCTGTTTTTT
D: TRBD1; J: TRBJ1-1; size: .; V: TRBV19; CDR3: CASSAGTGIGTEAFF; DNA: TGTGCCAGTAGTGCCGGGACAGGGATTGGAACTGAAGCTTTCTTT
D: TRBD1; J: TRBJ1-1; size: .; V: TRBV30; CDR3: CAWAGQGVAEAFF; DNA: TGTGCCTGGGCCGGACAGGGGGTGGCTGAAGCTTTCTTT
D: TRBD1; J: TRBJ1-2; size: .; V: TRBV7-9; CDR3: CASSLGDSHYGYTF; DNA: TGTGCCAGCAGCTTAGGGGACAGCCACTATGGCTACACCTTC
D: TRBD2; J: TRBJ2-7; size: .; V: TRBV5-1; CDR3: CASSPRLSGATYEQYF; DNA: TGCGCCAGCAGCCCGCGACTAAGCGGGGCTACCTACGAGCAGTACTTC
D: TRBD2; J: TRBJ2-1; size: .; V: TRBV5-1; CDR3: CASSLGLAGGYNEQFF; DNA: TGCGCCAGCAGCTTGGGGCTAGCGGGGGGGTACAATGAGCAGTTCTTC
D: .; J: TRBJ1-1; size: .; V: TRBV5-1; CDR3: CASSLGSSWGTEAFF; DNA: TGCGCCAGCAGCTTGGGATCCTCTTGGGGGACTGAAGCTTTCTTT